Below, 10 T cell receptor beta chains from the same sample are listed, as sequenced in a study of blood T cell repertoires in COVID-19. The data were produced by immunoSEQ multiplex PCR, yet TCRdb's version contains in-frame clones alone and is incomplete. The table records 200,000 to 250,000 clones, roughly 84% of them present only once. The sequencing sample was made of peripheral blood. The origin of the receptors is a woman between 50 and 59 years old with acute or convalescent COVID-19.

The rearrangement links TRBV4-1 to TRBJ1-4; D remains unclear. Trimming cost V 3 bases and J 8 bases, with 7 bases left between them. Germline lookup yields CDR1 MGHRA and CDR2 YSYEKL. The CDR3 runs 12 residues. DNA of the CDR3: TGCGCCAGCAGCCAGGGAGGGGAAAAACTGTTTTTT. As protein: CASSQGGEKLFF.

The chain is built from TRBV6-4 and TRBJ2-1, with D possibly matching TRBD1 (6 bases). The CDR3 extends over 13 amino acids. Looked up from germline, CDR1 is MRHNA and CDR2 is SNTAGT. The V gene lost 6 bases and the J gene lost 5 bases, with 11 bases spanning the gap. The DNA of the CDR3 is TGTGCCAGCAGCCAGAGGACAGACAATGAGCAGTTCTTC. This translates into CASSQRTDNEQFF.

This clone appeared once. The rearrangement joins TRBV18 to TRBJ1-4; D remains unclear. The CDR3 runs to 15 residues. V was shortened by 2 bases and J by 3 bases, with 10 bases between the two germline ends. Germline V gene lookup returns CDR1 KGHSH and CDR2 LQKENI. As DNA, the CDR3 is TGTGCCAGCTCACCAAAGAGTCCTCCTAATGAAAAACTGTTTTTT. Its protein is CASSPKSPPNEKLFF. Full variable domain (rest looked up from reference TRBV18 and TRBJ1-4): NAGVMQNPRHLVRRRGQEARLRCSPMKGHSHVYWYRQLPEEGLKFMVYLQKENIIDESGMPKERFSAEFPKEGPSILRIQQVVRGDSAAYFCASSPKSPPNEKLFFGSGTQLSVL.

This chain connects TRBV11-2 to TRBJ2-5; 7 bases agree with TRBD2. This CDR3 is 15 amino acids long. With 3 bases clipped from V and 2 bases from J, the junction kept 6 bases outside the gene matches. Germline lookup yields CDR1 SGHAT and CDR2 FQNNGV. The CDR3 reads CASSLSGADQETQYF. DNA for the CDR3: TGTGCCAGCAGCTTGAGCGGGGCCGATCAAGAGACCCAGTACTTC.

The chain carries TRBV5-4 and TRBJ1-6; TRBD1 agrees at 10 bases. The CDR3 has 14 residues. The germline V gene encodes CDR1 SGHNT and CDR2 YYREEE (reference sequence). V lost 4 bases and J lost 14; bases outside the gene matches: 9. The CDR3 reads CASSLGTGELALHF. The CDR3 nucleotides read TGTGCCAGCAGCCTCGGGACAGGGGAGTTGGCCCTCCACTTT.

For the CDR3, the DNA is TGCAGCGCTCGACAGGGGGACTATGGCTACACCTTC. Translated: CSARQGDYGYTF. The gene calls are TRBV29-1 and TRBJ1-2, with 9 bases that match TRBD1. In germline, CDR1 is SQVTM, CDR2 ANQGSEA. CDR3 length: 12 amino acids. Losses at the gene ends were 7 bases for V and 3 bases for J; bases not matched to a gene: 3.

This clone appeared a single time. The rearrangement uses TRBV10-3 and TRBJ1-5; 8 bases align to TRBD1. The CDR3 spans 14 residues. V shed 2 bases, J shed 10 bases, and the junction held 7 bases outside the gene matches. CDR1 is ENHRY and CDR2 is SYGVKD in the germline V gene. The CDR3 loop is CAISEVPDRGPQHF. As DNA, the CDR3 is TGTGCCATCAGTGAGGTCCCTGACAGGGGCCCCCAGCATTTT.

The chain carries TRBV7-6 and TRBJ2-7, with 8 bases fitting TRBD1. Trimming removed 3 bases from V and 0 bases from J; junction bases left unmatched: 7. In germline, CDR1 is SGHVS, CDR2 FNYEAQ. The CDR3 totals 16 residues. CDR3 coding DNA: TGTGCCAGCAGCTTCGGTGGGGGACAGGCCTCCTACGAGCAGTACTTC. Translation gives CASSFGGGQASYEQYF.

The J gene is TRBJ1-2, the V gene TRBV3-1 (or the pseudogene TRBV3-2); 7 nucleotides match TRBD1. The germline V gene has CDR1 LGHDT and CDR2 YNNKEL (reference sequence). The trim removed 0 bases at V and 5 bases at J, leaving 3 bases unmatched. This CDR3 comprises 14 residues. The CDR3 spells CASSQDDRVYGYTF. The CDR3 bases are TGTGCCAGCAGCCAAGACGACAGGGTTTATGGCTACACCTTC.

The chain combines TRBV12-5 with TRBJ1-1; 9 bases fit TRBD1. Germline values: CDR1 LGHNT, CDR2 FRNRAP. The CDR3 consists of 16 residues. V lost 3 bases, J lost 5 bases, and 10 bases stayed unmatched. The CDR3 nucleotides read TGTGCTAGTGGTTTTTCCCCCGACAGGGGGGGAACTGAAGCTTTCTTT. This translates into CASGFSPDRGGTEAFF.